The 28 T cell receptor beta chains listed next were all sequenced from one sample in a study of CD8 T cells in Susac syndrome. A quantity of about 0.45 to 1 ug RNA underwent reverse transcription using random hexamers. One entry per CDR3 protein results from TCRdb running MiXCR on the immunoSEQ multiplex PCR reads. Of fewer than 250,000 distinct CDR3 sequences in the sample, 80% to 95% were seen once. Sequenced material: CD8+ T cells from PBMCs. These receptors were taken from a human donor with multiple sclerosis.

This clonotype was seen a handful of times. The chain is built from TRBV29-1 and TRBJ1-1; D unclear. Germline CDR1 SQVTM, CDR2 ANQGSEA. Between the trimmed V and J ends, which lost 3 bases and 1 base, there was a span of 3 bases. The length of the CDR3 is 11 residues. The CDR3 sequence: CSVEGNTEAFF. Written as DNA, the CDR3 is TGCAGCGTTGAGGGGAACACTGAAGCTTTCTTT.

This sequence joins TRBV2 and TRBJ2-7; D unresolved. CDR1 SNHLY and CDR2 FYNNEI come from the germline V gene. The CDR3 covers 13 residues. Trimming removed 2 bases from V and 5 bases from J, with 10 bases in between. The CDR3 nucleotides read TGTGCCAGCAGTGAAACTGGGCTCAACGAGCAGTACTTC. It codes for CASSETGLNEQYF.

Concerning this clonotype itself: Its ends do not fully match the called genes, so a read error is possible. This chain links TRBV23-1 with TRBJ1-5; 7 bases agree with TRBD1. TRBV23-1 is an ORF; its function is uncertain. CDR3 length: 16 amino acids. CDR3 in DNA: TGCGCCACCAGTCAATTTGTTACAGGGGCAGGGCAGCCCCAGCATTTT. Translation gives CATSQFVTGAGQPQHF.

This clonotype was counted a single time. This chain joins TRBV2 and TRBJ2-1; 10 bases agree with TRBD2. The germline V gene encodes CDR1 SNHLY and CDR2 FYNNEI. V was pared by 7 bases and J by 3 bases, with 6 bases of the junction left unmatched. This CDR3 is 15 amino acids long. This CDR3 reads CASISGLAVYNEQFF. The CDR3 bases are TGTGCCAGCATAAGTGGACTAGCGGTCTACAATGAGCAGTTCTTC.

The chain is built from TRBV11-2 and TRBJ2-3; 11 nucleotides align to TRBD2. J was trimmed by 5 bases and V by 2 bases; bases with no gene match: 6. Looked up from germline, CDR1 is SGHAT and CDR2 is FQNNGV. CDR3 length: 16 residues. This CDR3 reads CASSLSLAGVVDTQYF. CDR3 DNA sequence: TGTGCCAGCAGCTTATCACTAGCGGGAGTAGTAGATACGCAGTATTTT.

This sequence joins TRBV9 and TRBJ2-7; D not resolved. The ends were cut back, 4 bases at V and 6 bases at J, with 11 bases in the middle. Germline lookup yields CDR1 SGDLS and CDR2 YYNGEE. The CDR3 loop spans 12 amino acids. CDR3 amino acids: CASSPGPGEQYF. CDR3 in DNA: TGTGCCAGCAGCCCTGGACCGGGCGAGCAGTACTTC.

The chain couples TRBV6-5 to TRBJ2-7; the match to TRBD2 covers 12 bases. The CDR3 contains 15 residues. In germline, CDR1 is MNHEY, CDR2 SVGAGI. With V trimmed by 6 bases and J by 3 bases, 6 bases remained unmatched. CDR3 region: CASRQGTSGFYEQYF. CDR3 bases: TGTGCCAGCAGACAGGGGACTAGCGGGTTCTACGAGCAGTACTTC.

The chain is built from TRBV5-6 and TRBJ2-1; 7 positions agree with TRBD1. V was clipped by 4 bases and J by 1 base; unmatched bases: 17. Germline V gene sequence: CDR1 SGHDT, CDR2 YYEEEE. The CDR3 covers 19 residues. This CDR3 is CASSLRKPDRKGSYNEQFF. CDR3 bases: TGTGCCAGCAGCCTACGTAAACCGGACAGGAAGGGTTCCTACAATGAGCAGTTCTTC.

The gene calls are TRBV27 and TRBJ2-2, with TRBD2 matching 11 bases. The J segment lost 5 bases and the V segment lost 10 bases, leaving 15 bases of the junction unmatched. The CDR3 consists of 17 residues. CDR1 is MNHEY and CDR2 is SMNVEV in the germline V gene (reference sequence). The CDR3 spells CATQRRPGLAATGELFF. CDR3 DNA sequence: TGTGCCACCCAGCGCCGACCGGGACTAGCGGCAACCGGGGAGCTGTTTTTT.

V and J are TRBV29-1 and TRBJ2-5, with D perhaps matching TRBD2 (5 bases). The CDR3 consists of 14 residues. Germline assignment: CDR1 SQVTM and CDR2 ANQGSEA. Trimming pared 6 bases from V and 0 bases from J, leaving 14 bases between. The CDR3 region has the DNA TGCAGCGTGTCCGGGGAACGATACCAAGAGACCCAGTACTTC. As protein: CSVSGERYQETQYF. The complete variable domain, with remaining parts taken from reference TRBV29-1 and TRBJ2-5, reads SAVISQKPSRDICQRGTSLTIQCQVDSQVTMMFWYRQQPGQSLTLIATANQGSEATYESGFVIDKFPISRPNLTFSTLTVSNMSPEDSSIYLCSVSGERYQETQYFGPGTRLLVL.

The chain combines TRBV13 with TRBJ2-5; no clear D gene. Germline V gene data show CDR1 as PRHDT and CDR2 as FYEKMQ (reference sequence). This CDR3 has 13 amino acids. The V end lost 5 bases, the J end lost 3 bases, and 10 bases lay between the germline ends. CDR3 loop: CASSPQWEETQYF. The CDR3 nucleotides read TGTGCCAGCAGCCCTCAGTGGGAAGAGACCCAGTACTTC.

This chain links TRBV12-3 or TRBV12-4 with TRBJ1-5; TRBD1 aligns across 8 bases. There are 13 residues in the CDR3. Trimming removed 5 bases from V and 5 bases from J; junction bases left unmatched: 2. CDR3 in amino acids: CASSDRGDQPQHF. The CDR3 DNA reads TGTGCCAGCAGTGACAGGGGTGATCAGCCCCAGCATTTT.

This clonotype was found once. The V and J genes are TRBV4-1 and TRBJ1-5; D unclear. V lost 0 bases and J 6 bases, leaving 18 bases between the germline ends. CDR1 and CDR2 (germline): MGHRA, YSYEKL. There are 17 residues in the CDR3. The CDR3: CASSQEVGRYRFQPQHF. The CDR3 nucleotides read TGCGCCAGCAGCCAAGAGGTAGGGAGGTATAGGTTTCAGCCCCAGCATTTT.

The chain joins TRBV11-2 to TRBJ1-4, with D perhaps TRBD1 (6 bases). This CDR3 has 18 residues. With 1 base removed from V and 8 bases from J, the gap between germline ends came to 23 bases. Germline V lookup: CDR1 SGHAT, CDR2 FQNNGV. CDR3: CASSLGRLGAAVAEKLFF. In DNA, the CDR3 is TGTGCCAGCAGCTTAGGACGGTTGGGGGCGGCAGTTGCCGAAAAACTGTTTTTT.

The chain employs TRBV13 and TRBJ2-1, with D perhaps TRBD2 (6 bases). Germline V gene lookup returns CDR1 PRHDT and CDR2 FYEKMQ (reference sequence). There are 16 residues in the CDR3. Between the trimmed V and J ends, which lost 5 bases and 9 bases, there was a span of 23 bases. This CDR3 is CASSPDGTRRMSEQFF. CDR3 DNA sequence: TGTGCCAGCAGCCCGGACGGGACTCGCCGAATGAGTGAGCAGTTCTTC.

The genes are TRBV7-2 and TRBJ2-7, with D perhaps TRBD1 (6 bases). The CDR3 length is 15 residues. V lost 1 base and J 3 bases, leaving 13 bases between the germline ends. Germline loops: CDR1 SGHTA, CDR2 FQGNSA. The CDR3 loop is CASSLGPDRNYEQYF. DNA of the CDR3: TGTGCCAGCAGCTTAGGCCCGGACAGAAACTACGAGCAGTACTTC.

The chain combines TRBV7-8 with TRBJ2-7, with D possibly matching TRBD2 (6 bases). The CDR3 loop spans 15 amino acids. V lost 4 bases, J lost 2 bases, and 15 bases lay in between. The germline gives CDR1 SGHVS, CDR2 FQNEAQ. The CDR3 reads CASSSPWTGAYEQYF. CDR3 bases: TGTGCCAGCAGCTCTCCTTGGACGGGGGCCTACGAGCAGTACTTC.

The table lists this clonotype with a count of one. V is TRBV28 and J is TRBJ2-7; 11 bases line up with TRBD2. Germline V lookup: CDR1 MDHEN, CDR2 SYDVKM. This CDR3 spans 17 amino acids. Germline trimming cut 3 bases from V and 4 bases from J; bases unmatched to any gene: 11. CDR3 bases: TGTGCCAGCAGTTTCGGCGCTCTGGGACTAGCGGCTTACGAGCAGTACTTC. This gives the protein CASSFGALGLAAYEQYF.

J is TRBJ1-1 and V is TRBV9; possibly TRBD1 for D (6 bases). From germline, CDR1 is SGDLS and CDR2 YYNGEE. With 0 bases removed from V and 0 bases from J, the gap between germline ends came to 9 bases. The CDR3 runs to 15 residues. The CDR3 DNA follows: TGTGCCAGCAGCGTAGGTACAGGGTTGAACACTGAAGCTTTCTTT. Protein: CASSVGTGLNTEAFF.

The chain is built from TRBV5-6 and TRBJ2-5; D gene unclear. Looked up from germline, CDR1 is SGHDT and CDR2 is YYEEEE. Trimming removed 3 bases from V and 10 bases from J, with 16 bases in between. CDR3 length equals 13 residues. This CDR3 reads CASSYEQMTSQYF. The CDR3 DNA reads TGTGCCAGCAGCTATGAACAGATGACGAGCCAGTACTTC. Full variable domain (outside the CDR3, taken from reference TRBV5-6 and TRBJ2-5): DAGVTQSPTHLIKTRGQQVTLRCSPKSGHDTVSWYQQALGQGPQFIFQYYEEEERQRGNFPDRFSGHQFPNYSSELNVNALLLGDSALYLCASSYEQMTSQYFGPGTRLLVL.

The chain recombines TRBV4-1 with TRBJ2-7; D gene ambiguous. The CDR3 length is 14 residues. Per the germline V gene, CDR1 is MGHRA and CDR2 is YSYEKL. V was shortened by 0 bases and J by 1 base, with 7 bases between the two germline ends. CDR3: CASSQDWRSYEQYF. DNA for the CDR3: TGCGCCAGCAGCCAAGATTGGCGGTCCTACGAGCAGTACTTC.

CDR3 in DNA: TGTGCCATCAGTGAGTCCGGGACGGTTCGGGGCTACACCTTC. Protein sequence: CAISESGTVRGYTF. This sequence joins TRBV10-3 and TRBJ1-2, with D perhaps matching TRBD1 (5 bases). The CDR3 sequence is 14 residues long. V lost 0 bases and J lost 8, with 13 bases in between. Germline V gene sequence: CDR1 ENHRY, CDR2 SYGVKD.

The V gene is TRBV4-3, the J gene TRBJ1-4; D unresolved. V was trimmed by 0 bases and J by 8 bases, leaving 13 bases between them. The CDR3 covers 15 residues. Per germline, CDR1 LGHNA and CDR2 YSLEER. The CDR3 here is CASSQDLGSLEKLFF. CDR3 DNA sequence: TGCGCCAGCAGCCAAGATTTGGGCAGCTTAGAAAAACTGTTTTTT.

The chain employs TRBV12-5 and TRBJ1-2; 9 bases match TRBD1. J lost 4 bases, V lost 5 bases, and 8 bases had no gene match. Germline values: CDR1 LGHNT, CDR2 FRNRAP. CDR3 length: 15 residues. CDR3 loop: CASGPAGTGLYGYTF. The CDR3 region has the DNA TGTGCTAGTGGTCCTGCCGGGACAGGGCTCTATGGCTACACCTTC.

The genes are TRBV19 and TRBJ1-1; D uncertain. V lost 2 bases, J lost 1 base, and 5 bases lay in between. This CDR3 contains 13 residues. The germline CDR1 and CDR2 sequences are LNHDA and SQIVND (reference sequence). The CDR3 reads CASSIKSNTEAFF. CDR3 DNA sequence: TGTGCCAGTAGTATAAAGTCGAACACTGAAGCTTTCTTT.

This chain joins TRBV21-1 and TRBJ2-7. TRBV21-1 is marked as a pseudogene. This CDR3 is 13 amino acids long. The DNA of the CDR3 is TGTGCCAGCCTCCTATCTTACTCCTACGAGCAGTACTTC. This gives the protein CASLLSYSYEQYF.

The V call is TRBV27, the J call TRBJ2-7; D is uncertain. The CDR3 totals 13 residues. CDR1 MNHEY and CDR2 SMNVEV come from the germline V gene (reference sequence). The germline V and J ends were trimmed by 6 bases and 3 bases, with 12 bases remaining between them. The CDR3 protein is CASSYSSDYEQYF. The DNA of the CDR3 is TGTGCCAGCAGCTACAGCAGTGACTACGAGCAGTACTTC.

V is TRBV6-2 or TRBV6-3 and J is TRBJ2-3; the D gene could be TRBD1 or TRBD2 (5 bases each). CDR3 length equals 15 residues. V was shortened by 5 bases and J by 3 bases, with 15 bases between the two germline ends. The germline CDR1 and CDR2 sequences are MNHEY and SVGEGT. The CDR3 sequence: CASSPGTVGTDTQYF. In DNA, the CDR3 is TGTGCCAGCAGTCCGGGGACGGTCGGAACAGATACGCAGTATTTT.